The 30 T cell receptor beta chains given below trace back to one sample, sequenced in a study of CD8 T cells in Susac syndrome. Random hexamers were used to reverse transcribe about 0.45 to 1 ug of RNA. One entry per CDR3 protein, called by TCRdb with MiXCR from the immunoSEQ multiplex PCR reads. The sample has 85,000 to 120,000 distinct CDR3 sequences, roughly 94% seen once. Sequencing was carried out using CD8+ T cells from PBMCs. The receptors shown here come from a human donor with Susac syndrome.

V usage is TRBV19 and J usage is TRBJ2-3; D gene ambiguous. The CDR3 totals 14 residues. Trimming left V 3 bases short and J 2 bases short, with 9 bases between. Germline V gene sequence: CDR1 LNHDA, CDR2 SQIVND (reference sequence). Written as DNA, the CDR3 is TGTGCCAGTAGTATCTTTGGCCCCACAGATACGCAGTATTTT. Translating it yields CASSIFGPTDTQYF.

J is TRBJ2-1 and V is TRBV6-1; D might be TRBD1 or TRBD2, each matching 5 bases. The CDR3 runs 19 residues. With 2 bases removed from V and 8 bases from J, the gap between germline ends came to 28 bases. Germline CDR1 MNHNS, CDR2 SASEGT. In DNA, the CDR3 is TGTGCCAGCAGTGAAAGGCAATGGTTTAGGGGAGAGGGACGCGATGAGCAGTTCTTC. Amino acids: CASSERQWFRGEGRDEQFF.

This rearrangement joins TRBV29-1 to TRBJ2-7; TRBD1 matches at 7 bases. The length of the CDR3 is 13 residues. V lost 6 bases to trimming and J lost 7 bases; unmatched junction nucleotides: 12. CDR1 SQVTM and CDR2 ANQGSEA come from the germline V gene. The CDR3 loop is CSVVPGTAQEQYF. As DNA, the CDR3 is TGCAGCGTCGTCCCCGGGACAGCCCAGGAGCAGTACTTC.

This rearrangement joins TRBV4-1 to TRBJ1-1; no firm D call. The CDR3 runs to 18 residues. The ends were cut back, 1 base at V and 3 bases at J, with 21 bases in the middle. The germline V gene has CDR1 MGHRA and CDR2 YSYEKL. CDR3 bases: TGCGCCAGCAGCCAAGTGGATGCCTGGCGGACCACCTACACTGAAGCTTTCTTT. Protein: CASSQVDAWRTTYTEAFF.

V is TRBV7-9 and J is TRBJ1-6; D unclear. The CDR3 is made up of 16 amino acids. V was cut by 5 bases and J by 0 bases, with 11 bases left in between. Germline CDR1 is SEHNR and CDR2 is FQNEAQ (reference sequence). The CDR3 bases are TGTGCCAGCAGCCCCCCGGGCGGCTCCTATAATTCACCCCTCCACTTT. Protein product: CASSPPGGSYNSPLHF.

The genes are TRBV6-1 and TRBJ2-7; 11 bases align to TRBD1. After removal of 8 bases from V and 3 bases from J, the junction contained 9 bases not matched to a gene. The CDR3 extends over 15 amino acids. Looked up from germline, CDR1 is MNHNS and CDR2 is SASEGT. The CDR3 region has the DNA TGTGCCAGCTTCGGGACAGGGGGATTGGGCTACGAGCAGTACTTC. It encodes CASFGTGGLGYEQYF.

The chain couples TRBV4-1 to TRBJ1-2; tentative D call: TRBD1 (6 bases). V was pared by 3 bases and J by 7 bases, with 15 bases between. This CDR3 region has 14 residues. Germline CDR1 and CDR2: MGHRA and YSYEKL. Here the CDR3 reads CASSQGGGVSGYTF. The DNA for the CDR3 is TGCGCCAGCAGCCAGGGAGGGGGAGTGAGTGGCTACACCTTC.

The chain recombines TRBV5-1 with TRBJ2-3; 8 positions agree with TRBD2. With 1 base clipped from V and 5 bases from J, the junction kept 9 bases outside the gene matches. The length of the CDR3 is 16 residues. Germline CDR1 is SGHRS and CDR2 is YFSETQ. In DNA, the CDR3 is TGCGCCAGCAGCTTGCGCGACGGGGGGGCGATAGATACGCAGTATTTT. Translation gives CASSLRDGGAIDTQYF.

The chain recombines TRBV9 with TRBJ2-1, with 9 bases aligning to TRBD1. From germline, CDR1 is SGDLS and CDR2 YYNGEE. The V segment lost 4 bases and the J segment 6 bases; nucleotides outside the gene matches: 2. CDR3 length: 13 residues. The CDR3 spells CASSPGQGNEQFF. The CDR3, as DNA: TGTGCCAGCAGCCCGGGACAGGGCAATGAGCAGTTCTTC.

This chain connects TRBV11-3 to TRBJ2-2; D gene ambiguous. The germline V gene has CDR1 SGHNT and CDR2 YENEEA. The CDR3 totals 12 residues. V was pared by 5 bases and J by 4 bases, with 5 bases between. CDR3: CASSPFTGELFF. For the CDR3, the DNA is TGTGCCAGCAGCCCATTCACCGGGGAGCTGTTTTTT.

The chain couples TRBV6-5 to TRBJ1-2; tentatively, D is TRBD1 (5 bases). Germline V CDR1 and CDR2: MNHEY, SVGAGI. This CDR3 contains 17 residues. The V gene lost 0 bases and the J gene lost 1 base, with 15 bases spanning the gap. DNA for the CDR3: TGTGCCAGCAGTTACTCGATAAGTGCAGGGCTTAACTATGGCTACACCTTC. Its protein is CASSYSISAGLNYGYTF.

The V gene is TRBV7-9, the J gene TRBJ2-2, with TRBD1 matching 10 bases. The germline gives CDR1 SEHNR, CDR2 FQNEAQ (reference sequence). The CDR3 runs to 16 residues. V was clipped by 5 bases and J by 0 bases; unmatched bases: 3. CDR3 in DNA: TGTGCCAGCAGCCACGGGACAGGGGCGAACACCGGGGAGCTGTTTTTT. Translation gives CASSHGTGANTGELFF.

J is TRBJ1-2 and V is TRBV14, with 12 bases lining up with TRBD1. CDR3 length equals 15 residues. From germline, CDR1 is SGHDN and CDR2 FVKESK. V was pared by 4 bases and J by 8 bases, with 8 bases of the junction left unmatched. The CDR3 sequence is CASSRRGQGARGYTF. As DNA, the CDR3 is TGTGCCAGCAGCCGCCGGGGACAGGGGGCGCGCGGCTACACCTTC.

The chain joins TRBV25-1 to TRBJ2-1; the match to TRBD2 covers 7 bases. The germline gives CDR1 MGHDK, CDR2 SYGVNS. The junction had 8 bases not matched to a gene; V was cut back by 6 bases and J by 0 bases. CDR3 length: 16 residues. The CDR3 spells CASSPPGLRSYNEQFF. The CDR3 DNA reads as TGTGCCAGCAGCCCTCCGGGACTACGCTCCTACAATGAGCAGTTCTTC.

The chain recombines TRBV27 with TRBJ2-2; D gene unclear. This CDR3 is built from 12 residues. Between the trimmed V and J ends, which lost 6 bases and 4 bases, there was a span of 6 bases. Germline CDR1 and CDR2: MNHEY and SMNVEV (reference sequence). CDR3 coding DNA: TGTGCCAGCAGGGCGTTCACCGGGGAGCTGTTTTTT. Its protein product is CASRAFTGELFF.

This sequence joins TRBV7-8 and TRBJ1-1; no reliable D call. V lost 3 bases and J 4 bases, leaving 6 bases between the germline ends. Germline V gene sequence: CDR1 SGHVS, CDR2 FQNEAQ. CDR3 length equals 12 residues. The CDR3: CASSFGTTEAFF. CDR3 nucleotides: TGTGCCAGCAGCTTCGGCACCACTGAAGCTTTCTTT.

CDR3 DNA sequence: TGTGCCAGCAGCGGTCCCGGCCTAGGCTACACCTTC. Residues: CASSGPGLGYTF. The V and J genes are TRBV9 and TRBJ1-2; no reliable D call. CDR1 and CDR2 from the germline V gene are SGDLS and YYNGEE. CDR3 size: 12 residues. The V end lost 3 bases, the J end lost 8 bases, and 11 bases lay between the germline ends.

The chain uses TRBV19 and TRBJ1-1; D unclear. The germline V gene encodes CDR1 LNHDA and CDR2 SQIVND (reference sequence). The V gene lost 3 bases and the J gene lost 0 bases, with 5 bases spanning the gap. This CDR3 has 13 residues. CDR3 coding DNA: TGTGCCAGTAGTATGGCGTTGAACACTGAAGCTTTCTTT. Its protein is CASSMALNTEAFF.

CDR3 in DNA: TGTGCCAGTAGTATCCGCGCAGCTACGAACACTGAAGCTTTCTTT. This encodes CASSIRAATNTEAFF. The chain has TRBV19 and TRBJ1-1; D is uncertain. Germline V gene lookup returns CDR1 LNHDA and CDR2 SQIVND (reference sequence). The CDR3 consists of 15 residues. The V and J ends lost 3 bases and 1 base respectively, with 12 bases between them.

This clonotype was seen more than once but under ten times. The chain links TRBV12-3 or TRBV12-4 to TRBJ1-4; D gene ambiguous. The CDR3 length is 11 residues. V was shortened by 0 bases and J by 7 bases, with 0 bases between the two germline ends. The CDR3 DNA reads as TGTGCCAGCAGTTTAGCTGAAAAACTGTTTTTT. Translated, it gives CASSLAEKLFF.

The chain links TRBV5-5 to TRBJ2-7; D ambiguous. CDR3 size: 14 residues. The germline CDR1 and CDR2 sequences are SGHKS and YYEKEE (reference sequence). Trimming removed 1 base from V and 1 base from J, with 9 bases in between. In nucleotides, the CDR3 is TGTGCCAGCAGCTTGCATCGAAATTCCTACGAGCAGTACTTC. This translates into CASSLHRNSYEQYF.

The chain links TRBV2 to TRBJ1-1; D not resolved. The ends were cut back, 3 bases at V and 0 bases at J, with 8 bases in the middle. CDR3 size: 14 residues. Germline V gives CDR1 SNHLY, CDR2 FYNNEI. The CDR3 reads CASSDGEMNTEAFF. The CDR3 region has the DNA TGTGCCAGCAGTGATGGAGAGATGAACACTGAAGCTTTCTTT.

The J gene is TRBJ2-1, the V gene TRBV11-2; D is unresolved. Per germline, CDR1 SGHAT and CDR2 FQNNGV. The CDR3 has 12 residues. The V end was cut by 0 bases, the J end by 10 bases, with 7 bases between. CDR3 residues: CASSLDRKEQFF. CDR3 DNA: TGTGCCAGCAGCTTAGATAGGAAGGAGCAGTTCTTC.

The chain combines TRBV6-5 with TRBJ1-2; D is ambiguous. This CDR3 is 13 amino acids long. Germline-derived CDR1 and CDR2 are MNHEY and SVGAGI. V was pared by 7 bases and J by 7 bases, with 16 bases between. The CDR3 DNA follows: TGTGCCAGCAAGGCGGGCCCGGGCGTTGGCTACACCTTC. Its translation is CASKAGPGVGYTF.

The chain links TRBV9 to TRBJ2-3; D possibly corresponds to TRBD2 (5 bases). The CDR3 extends over 14 amino acids. The germline CDR1 and CDR2 sequences are SGDLS and YYNGEE. Trimming cost V 3 bases and J 3 bases, with 11 bases left between them. CDR3 region: CASSAERATDTQYF. Written as DNA, the CDR3 is TGTGCCAGCAGCGCGGAGAGGGCTACAGATACGCAGTATTTT.

V usage is TRBV4-1 and J usage is TRBJ1-2; a weak D match, TRBD1 (5 bases). Looked up from germline, CDR1 is MGHRA and CDR2 is YSYEKL. Trimming pared 1 base from V and 6 bases from J, leaving 15 bases between. There are 15 residues in the CDR3. The CDR3 DNA reads TGCGCCAGCAGCCAAGTTAGGGGTGCTGCTAATGGCTACACCTTC. It specifies CASSQVRGAANGYTF.

V usage is TRBV25-1 and J usage is TRBJ1-6; D is ambiguous. V dropped 3 bases and J dropped 7 bases, with 13 bases sitting between them. The CDR3 totals 15 residues. Looked up from germline, CDR1 is MGHDK and CDR2 is SYGVNS. In nucleotides, the CDR3 is TGTGCCAGCAGTGAGTTGCCTACGTGGAATTCACCCCTCCACTTT. This translates into CASSELPTWNSPLHF.

The chain joins TRBV12-3 or TRBV12-4 to TRBJ2-4, with D possibly TRBD2 on 5 matching bases. V dropped 4 bases and J dropped 6 bases, with 10 bases sitting between them. The CDR3 runs to 13 residues. CDR3 residues: CASSWVRVNIQYF. DNA for the CDR3: TGTGCCAGCAGTTGGGTGCGGGTAAACATTCAGTACTTC.

This clonotype was picked up a small number of times. The V and J genes are TRBV6-2 or TRBV6-3 and TRBJ2-7; either TRBD1 or TRBD2 may supply D (5 bases each). The V end lost 2 bases, the J end lost 1 base, and 9 bases lay between the germline ends. The CDR3 extends over 14 amino acids. Germline values: CDR1 MNHEY, CDR2 SVGEGT. In DNA, the CDR3 is TGTGCCAGCAGTTACGGGGGAAATTCCTACGAGCAGTACTTC. Translated: CASSYGGNSYEQYF.

The chain recombines TRBV5-4 with TRBJ2-7, with 7 bases fitting TRBD1. Per germline, CDR1 SGHNT and CDR2 YYREEE (reference sequence). The trim removed 2 bases at V and 1 base at J, leaving 12 bases unmatched. The CDR3 covers 17 residues. The CDR3 reads CASSFSQHRGASYEQYF. CDR3 sequence (DNA): TGTGCCAGCAGCTTTTCCCAACACAGGGGCGCATCCTACGAGCAGTACTTC.